These 26 T cell receptor beta chains came from one sample sequenced in a study of blood T cell repertoires in COVID-19. TCRdb keeps only in-frame clones here, not all; method: immunoSEQ multiplex PCR. The data hold around 330,000 clones, with about 87% observed a single time. Specimen: peripheral blood. Every receptor here comes from a woman aged 25 to 39 with COVID-19, enrolled during active disease.

J is TRBJ2-3 and V is TRBV3-1 (or the pseudogene TRBV3-2); TRBD2 agrees at 12 bases. The V and J ends lost 4 bases and 3 bases, in that order; junction bases with no gene match: 11. The CDR3 has 18 residues. Per germline, CDR1 LGHDT and CDR2 YNNKEL (reference sequence). This CDR3 is CASSLGPSGGALTDTQYF. In nucleotides, the CDR3 is TGTGCCAGCAGCCTTGGTCCTAGCGGGGGGGCTTTGACAGATACGCAGTATTTT.

This clone is a singleton in its sample. The CDR3 loop reads CASSLTPGQGYEQYF. CDR3 nucleotide sequence: TGTGCCAGCAGTCTAACCCCGGGACAGGGTTACGAGCAGTACTTC. The gene calls are TRBV14 and TRBJ2-7, with 9 bases lining up with TRBD1. The CDR3 is 15 amino acids. The V and J ends lost 6 bases and 4 bases, in that order; junction bases with no gene match: 10. The germline V gene has CDR1 SGHDN and CDR2 FVKESK.

This chain joins TRBV9 and TRBJ2-3; 11 nucleotides agree with TRBD1. There are 15 residues in the CDR3. Trimming removed 3 bases from V and 4 bases from J; junction bases left unmatched: 4. From germline, CDR1 is SGDLS and CDR2 YYNGEE. CDR3: CASSARDRGADTQYF. DNA for the CDR3: TGTGCCAGCAGCGCCCGGGACAGGGGGGCAGATACGCAGTATTTT.

The chain carries TRBV6-5 and TRBJ1-5; TRBD1 matches 7 bases. The CDR3 runs 14 residues. V dropped 2 bases and J dropped 4; count of bases not matched to a gene: 2. Germline V gene lookup returns CDR1 MNHEY and CDR2 SVGAGI. CDR3 bases: TGTGCCAGCAGTTACCGACAGGGAAATCAGCCCCAGCATTTT. Translation gives CASSYRQGNQPQHF.

The rearrangement links TRBV10-3 to TRBJ2-7; possibly TRBD1 for D (6 bases). Germline V gives CDR1 ENHRY, CDR2 SYGVKD. Between the trimmed V and J ends, which lost 6 bases and 3 bases, there was a span of 12 bases. This CDR3 comprises 13 residues. In DNA form, the CDR3 reads TGTGCCATCAGGGACAGACCTTACTACGAGCAGTACTTC. The encoded protein is CAIRDRPYYEQYF.

V and J are TRBV5-4 and TRBJ1-1, with D maybe TRBD1 (5 bases). This CDR3 has 12 residues. V was cut by 0 bases and J by 10 bases, with 10 bases left in between. Germline values: CDR1 SGHNT, CDR2 YYREEE (reference sequence). The CDR3 nucleotides are TGTGCCAGCAGCTTGGTGGGGGGTGGAGCTTTCTTT. Its protein product is CASSLVGGGAFF.

J is TRBJ2-2 and V is TRBV7-9; D perhaps matches TRBD2 (5 bases). Germline CDR1 and CDR2: SEHNR and FQNEAQ (reference sequence). The CDR3 totals 19 residues. Trimming removed 4 bases at V and 7 bases at J, with 28 bases between. CDR3 residues: CASSSLLRRADVKHGELFF. The DNA of the CDR3 is TGTGCCAGCAGCTCACTCCTACGTCGAGCGGACGTTAAGCACGGGGAGCTGTTTTTT.

The chain recombines TRBV7-2 with TRBJ1-5; D possibly corresponds to TRBD1 (6 bases). V lost 7 bases to trimming and J lost 4 bases, with 17 bases between them. The CDR3 extends over 15 amino acids. CDR1 and CDR2 (germline): SGHTA, FQGNSA. CDR3 amino acids: CASTPRTADNQPQHF. CDR3 coding DNA: TGTGCCAGCACACCAAGGACAGCCGATAATCAGCCCCAGCATTTT.

The chain uses TRBV7-3 and TRBJ2-5; D might be TRBD2 (6 bases). Between the trimmed V and J ends, which lost 1 base and 2 bases, there was a span of 14 bases. The CDR3 runs to 16 residues. CDR1 SGHTA and CDR2 FQGTGA come from the germline V gene. CDR3 region: CASSLRPSAGQETQYF. The DNA of the CDR3 is TGTGCCAGCAGCTTAAGACCCTCGGCGGGACAAGAGACCCAGTACTTC.

V usage is TRBV5-1 and J usage is TRBJ1-2; 7 bases match TRBD1. V shed 2 bases, J shed 8 bases, and the junction held 6 bases outside the gene matches. This CDR3 has 13 amino acids. Per the germline V gene, CDR1 is SGHRS and CDR2 is YFSETQ. This CDR3 is CASSLSRGEGYTF. DNA of the CDR3: TGCGCCAGCAGCTTAAGCAGGGGGGAAGGCTACACCTTC.

The rearrangement links TRBV5-4 to TRBJ1-2, with D perhaps TRBD1 (5 bases). Between the trimmed V and J ends, which lost 2 bases and 7 bases, there was a span of 15 bases. Per the germline V gene, CDR1 is SGHNT and CDR2 is YYREEE (reference sequence). This CDR3 region has 14 residues. The DNA of the CDR3 is TGTGCCAGCAGCTTAGAAAAGGGGAGGGCTGGCTACACCTTC. This codes for CASSLEKGRAGYTF.

This sequence joins TRBV2 and TRBJ1-1; 8 bases map to TRBD1. Germline V gene sequence: CDR1 SNHLY, CDR2 FYNNEI. The trim removed 4 bases at V and 1 base at J, leaving 5 bases unmatched. The CDR3 contains 15 residues. The CDR3 bases are TGTGCCAGCAGTGGTACAGGGGGATGGAACACTGAAGCTTTCTTT. This encodes CASSGTGGWNTEAFF.

This CDR3 is CASSLVVQPGTEAFF. CDR3 bases: TGCGCCAGCAGCTTGGTCGTCCAGCCGGGGACAGAAGCTTTCTTT. This chain joins TRBV5-1 and TRBJ1-1; perhaps TRBD1 as D (6 bases). CDR1 and CDR2 (germline): SGHRS, YFSETQ. CDR3 length: 15 residues. V was clipped by 0 bases and J by 8 bases, with 17 bases between them.

The J gene is TRBJ1-2, the V gene TRBV5-5; TRBD1 might be the D (6 bases). The CDR3 runs to 15 residues. The V end lost 0 bases, the J end lost 5 bases, and 14 bases lay between the germline ends. Germline values: CDR1 SGHKS, CDR2 YYEKEE (reference sequence). CDR3 amino acids: CASSLAGQTNYGYTF. Written as DNA, the CDR3 is TGTGCCAGCAGCTTGGCTGGACAGACGAATTATGGCTACACCTTC.

J is TRBJ1-4 and V is TRBV6-6; tentative D call: TRBD1 (6 bases). Trimming removed 7 bases at V and 7 bases at J, with 13 bases between. The CDR3 sequence is 13 residues long. Germline V gene data show CDR1 as MNHNY and CDR2 as SVGAGI (reference sequence). In DNA form, the CDR3 reads TGTGCCAGCAACGACAGGATTATTGAAAAACTGTTTTTT. Translation gives CASNDRIIEKLFF.

The chain is built from TRBV5-4 and TRBJ1-2; 11 positions agree with TRBD1. V trimming: 4 bases; J trimming: 4 bases; junction bases outside the gene matches: 6. This CDR3 has 15 residues. The germline gives CDR1 SGHNT, CDR2 YYREEE (reference sequence). The CDR3 DNA follows: TGTGCCAGCAGCCGGACAGGGGGCGGTGGCTATGGCTACACCTTC. This gives the protein CASSRTGGGGYGYTF. Full variable domain (missing parts from reference TRBV5-4 and TRBJ1-2): ETGVTQSPTHLIKTRGQQVTLRCSSQSGHNTVSWYQQALGQGPQFIFQYYREEENGRGNFPPRFSGLQFPNYSSELNVNALELDDSALYLCASSRTGGGGYGYTFGSGTRLTVV.

This clone was observed once. This rearrangement joins TRBV7-9 to TRBJ2-5, with D possibly TRBD2 on 5 matching bases. V was clipped by 5 bases and J by 7 bases, with 17 bases between them. CDR1 and CDR2 from the germline V gene are SEHNR and FQNEAQ (reference sequence). This CDR3 is built from 14 residues. In DNA form, the CDR3 reads TGTGCCAGCAGCCAAAGTGGTACCGGGGTGACCCAGTACTTC. Encoded protein: CASSQSGTGVTQYF.

The chain uses TRBV27 and TRBJ1-2; TRBD1 matches 8 bases. CDR1 is MNHEY, CDR2 SMNVEV, per germline (reference sequence). Unmatched junction bases numbered 0, after V lost 0 bases and J lost 0 bases. The CDR3 totals 15 residues. CDR3 nucleotide sequence: TGTGCCAGCAGTTTATCGGGACAGGCTAACTATGGCTACACCTTC. It yields the protein CASSLSGQANYGYTF.

This chain uses TRBV6-5 with TRBJ1-2; D is undetermined. This CDR3 is built from 13 residues. The V end lost 4 bases, the J end lost 3 bases, and 9 bases lay between the germline ends. From germline, CDR1 is MNHEY and CDR2 SVGAGI. CDR3 DNA sequence: TGTGCCAGCAGTTCCGGGAGACACTATGGCTACACCTTC. Translating it yields CASSSGRHYGYTF.

This clone appeared a single time. The chain combines TRBV20-1 with TRBJ1-2; D may be TRBD1 (5 bases). Trimming removed 5 bases from V and 6 bases from J, with 10 bases in between. Looked up from germline, CDR1 is DFQATT and CDR2 is SNEGSKA (reference sequence). This CDR3 is 11 amino acids long. DNA of the CDR3: TGCAGTGCTTACCAGGGAAATGGCTACACCTTC. This sequence encodes CSAYQGNGYTF.

This clone turned up a few times. The chain carries TRBV7-9 and TRBJ1-2, with D perhaps TRBD1 (5 bases). The V gene's germline CDR1 is SEHNR and CDR2 FQNEAQ (reference sequence). V was cut by 5 bases and J by 5 bases, with 24 bases left in between. CDR3 length: 17 residues. The CDR3 loop is CASSPGEIDTGGYGYTF. The CDR3 DNA follows: TGTGCCAGCAGCCCGGGAGAAATTGATACGGGGGGTTATGGCTACACCTTC.

This clone has a handful of counts. The chain is built from TRBV6-5 and TRBJ1-2; tentatively, D is TRBD1 (5 bases). The V and J ends lost 2 bases and 5 bases respectively, with 9 bases between them. The germline gives CDR1 MNHEY, CDR2 SVGAGI. The CDR3 is made up of 13 amino acids. CDR3 sequence (DNA): TGTGCCAGCAGTTACGGGTCAGGGTATGGCTACACCTTC. Its protein product is CASSYGSGYGYTF.

V and J are TRBV19 and TRBJ2-1, with TRBD2 identical over 16 bases. CDR3 length: 18 amino acids. Germline CDR1 is LNHDA and CDR2 is SQIVND (reference sequence). V shed 6 bases, J shed 5 bases, and the junction held 10 bases outside the gene matches. CDR3 nucleotides: TGTGCCAGTAGGGACACGGGACTAGCGGGGGGGAGGAACAATGAGCAGTTCTTC. Translating gives CASRDTGLAGGRNNEQFF.

J is TRBJ2-2 and V is TRBV9, with D tentatively TRBD2 (6 bases). Trimming stripped 3 bases from V and 6 bases from J, with 18 bases between. The germline V gene encodes CDR1 SGDLS and CDR2 YYNGEE. This CDR3 contains 16 residues. CDR3 sequence: CASSGKREDNPGELFF. The CDR3 DNA reads as TGTGCCAGCAGCGGGAAGAGGGAGGACAACCCCGGGGAGCTGTTTTTT.

This chain joins TRBV6-5 and TRBJ2-5, with 8 bases that match TRBD1. There are 12 residues in the CDR3. V dropped 5 bases and J dropped 5; count of bases not matched to a gene: 1. Germline V lookup: CDR1 MNHEY, CDR2 SVGAGI. The CDR3, as DNA: TGTGCCAGCAGTACAGGGGGGGAGACCCAGTACTTC. It yields the protein CASSTGGETQYF.

The V and J genes are TRBV11-1 and TRBJ2-5; a possible D gene is TRBD2 (7 bases). The CDR3 has 13 amino acids. The V and J ends lost 9 bases and 1 base respectively, with 12 bases between them. Germline CDR1 and CDR2: SGHAT and FQDESV (reference sequence). This CDR3 is CASRRGPQETQYF. The CDR3 DNA reads as TGTGCCAGTCGGCGGGGGCCCCAAGAGACCCAGTACTTC. Full variable domain (remainder filled in from reference TRBV11-1 and TRBJ2-5): EAEVAQSPRYKITEKSQAVAFWCDPISGHATLYWYRQILGQGPELLVQFQDESVVDDSQLPKDRFSAERLKGVDSTLKIQPAELGDSAMYLCASRRGPQETQYFGPGTRLLVL.